The text below deals with one TCR beta chain. Its antigen is as yet unknown. The record originates from a study of T cells expressing NK-cell markers. Study-level information: CD3+CD56+NKG2C+, CD3+CD56+NKG2C- and CD3+CD56-NKG2C+ T cells, once sorted, supplied the TCR beta repertoires. Sequenced donors, eight in total, included seven who were HCMV-seropositive and one who was seronegative.

CDR3 size: 16 residues. Germline V CDR1 and CDR2: DFQATT, SNEGSKA (reference sequence). 5'RACE template switching with UMIs generated TCR beta cDNA. TCRdb re-called the 5' RACE reads; every CDR3 protein appears as one record, without DNA. Found here are over 150,000 distinct CDR3 sequences; the top ten clones hold 37%. Study outcomes and limitations: Top CD8+ clonotypes included the dominant CD3+CD56+NKG2C+ clonotypes in 5 or 6 donors.

The TCR comes from a woman between 50 and 59 years old in good health. The rearrangement uses TRBV20-1 and TRBJ2-1; TCRdb gives TRBD2 as the D gene, but with no DNA this cannot be confirmed. Material for sequencing was blood T cells: a sorted CD56 or NKG2C T cell subset, CD4+ or CD8+ T cells, or bulk PBMC T cells (not recorded which). CDR3 sequence: CSAIGTSGTTNNEQFF.